The 21 T cell receptor beta chains below all came from one sample that was sequenced in a study of blood T cell repertoires in COVID-19. The data were produced by immunoSEQ multiplex PCR, yet TCRdb's version contains in-frame clones alone and is incomplete. The repertoire holds more than 65,000 clones, with about four fifths as singletons. The sequencing input was peripheral blood. The receptors come from a woman of 80 years or more with acute or convalescent COVID-19.

This clone was counted a few times. V and J are TRBV2 and TRBJ1-5, with D hard to call. The CDR3 loop spans 13 amino acids. CDR1 SNHLY and CDR2 FYNNEI come from the germline V gene. V gave up 4 bases and J gave up 10 bases, with 14 bases separating them. The CDR3 sequence is CASSVEARAPQHF. The CDR3 region has the DNA TGTGCCAGCAGTGTTGAGGCCCGCGCTCCCCAGCATTTT.

V is TRBV7-2 and J is TRBJ1-2; 9 bases align to TRBD1. Germline V CDR1 and CDR2: SGHTA, FQGNSA. V shed 7 bases and J 5 bases; nucleotides not matched to a gene: 11. The CDR3 extends over 15 amino acids. The CDR3 protein is CASNRDTGTGYGYTF. CDR3 nucleotides: TGTGCCAGCAACAGAGATACCGGGACAGGGTATGGCTACACCTTC.

The rearrangement joins TRBV7-2 to TRBJ2-2; 7 nucleotides agree with TRBD1. The CDR3 sequence is 15 residues long. From germline, CDR1 is SGHTA and CDR2 FQGNSA. V lost 1 base and J lost 4; bases outside the gene matches: 3. This CDR3 reads CASSLEGQITGELFF. The CDR3 DNA follows: TGTGCCAGCAGCTTAGAGGGACAGATCACCGGGGAGCTGTTTTTT.

Concerning this clone itself: The same CDR3 also results from other DNA sequences found in this sample. This sequence joins TRBV19 and TRBJ1-5; 12 bases map to TRBD1. The length of the CDR3 is 16 residues. After removal of 3 bases from V and 7 bases from J, the junction contained 7 bases not matched to a gene. Germline loops: CDR1 LNHDA, CDR2 SQIVND (reference sequence). The CDR3, as DNA: TGTGCCAGTAGTATCCCGGGACAGGGGGCGCGGCAGCCCCAGCATTTT. Residues: CASSIPGQGARQPQHF.

This chain uses TRBV11-2 with TRBJ2-1; 10 bases align to TRBD2. This CDR3 is built from 19 residues. Germline V gene data show CDR1 as SGHAT and CDR2 as FQNNGV. V dropped 5 bases and J dropped 7; count of bases not matched to a gene: 20. The CDR3 sequence: CASSPRRQGPGLAFNEQFF. In DNA, the CDR3 is TGTGCCAGCAGCCCAAGGAGGCAGGGGCCGGGACTAGCGTTTAATGAGCAGTTCTTC.

This clone was seen more than once but under ten times. The chain links TRBV3-1 (or the pseudogene TRBV3-2) to TRBJ2-7, with no clear D. In germline, CDR1 is LGHDT, CDR2 YNNKEL (reference sequence). The CDR3 has 15 amino acids. Deletions cut 1 base from V and 3 bases from J, with 13 bases between. This CDR3 is CASSQGPGPFYEQYF. The CDR3 nucleotides read TGTGCCAGCAGCCAAGGGCCGGGTCCTTTCTACGAGCAGTACTTC.

The gene calls are TRBV24-1 and TRBJ2-7, with unresolved D. The V end lost 3 bases, the J end lost 3 bases, and 2 bases lay between the germline ends. CDR1 and CDR2 from the germline V gene are KGHDR and SFDVKD. CDR3 length: 11 residues. CDR3 region: CATSDLYEQYF. The CDR3 bases are TGTGCCACCAGTGATCTCTACGAGCAGTACTTC.

The chain couples TRBV5-4 to TRBJ2-5; 11 bases agree with TRBD2. Germline CDR1 SGHNT, CDR2 YYREEE (reference sequence). The CDR3 loop spans 17 amino acids. Trimming at V came to 0 bases and at J to 3 bases, leaving 7 bases not matched to a gene. CDR3: CASSLDGSGRAKETQYF. CDR3 in DNA: TGTGCCAGCAGCTTGGATGGTAGCGGGAGGGCCAAAGAGACCCAGTACTTC.

J is TRBJ1-2 and V is TRBV30; no clear D gene. The CDR3 is 15 amino acids. CDR1 and CDR2 (germline): GTSNPN, SVGIG (reference sequence). V was clipped by 2 bases and J by 6 bases, with 19 bases between them. The DNA for the CDR3 is TGTGCCTGGAGTTCGGGCCCTTCGGGGAAAAATGGCTACACCTTC. As protein: CAWSSGPSGKNGYTF.

The chain combines TRBV19 with TRBJ1-2; tentatively, D is TRBD1 (6 bases). Germline assignment: CDR1 LNHDA and CDR2 SQIVND (reference sequence). The CDR3 totals 13 residues. Trimming removed 6 bases from V and 4 bases from J, with 12 bases in between. CDR3 nucleotides: TGTGCCAGTAGCGACAGGTCTCTCTATGGCTACACCTTC. Its translation: CASSDRSLYGYTF. Together with reference TRBV19 and TRBJ1-2, the CDR3 gives the full variable domain: DGGITQSPKYLFRKEGQNVTLSCEQNLNHDAMYWYRQDPGQGLRLIYYSQIVNDFQKGDIAEGYSVSREKKESFPLTVTSAQKNPTAFYLCASSDRSLYGYTFGSGTRLTVV.

This clone was seen just once. The chain has TRBV5-6 and TRBJ2-5; 14 bases are a match to TRBD2. V trimming: 5 bases; J trimming: 5 bases; junction bases outside the gene matches: 5. The CDR3 covers 15 residues. Looked up from germline, CDR1 is SGHDT and CDR2 is YYEEEE. The CDR3 sequence is CASSHGTSGSETQYF. As DNA, the CDR3 is TGTGCCAGCAGTCACGGGACTAGCGGGAGTGAGACCCAGTACTTC.

The V call is TRBV5-6, the J call TRBJ2-4; D is perhaps TRBD1 (5 bases). The CDR3 is 16 residues long. V lost 0 bases, J lost 0 bases, and 10 bases lay in between. Germline CDR1 reads SGHDT; CDR2 reads YYEEEE. CDR3 coding DNA: TGTGCCAGCAGCTTGGAGGGGTACCTAGCCAAAAACATTCAGTACTTC. Its translation is CASSLEGYLAKNIQYF.

The V call is TRBV7-8, the J call TRBJ2-1; D is possibly TRBD1 (6 bases). Germline lookup yields CDR1 SGHVS and CDR2 FQNEAQ. The ends were cut back, 4 bases at V and 2 bases at J, with 12 bases in the middle. The CDR3 has 15 residues. The CDR3 nucleotides read TGTGCCAGCAGCTCCACAGGGAATGCCTACAATGAGCAGTTCTTC. It is translated as CASSSTGNAYNEQFF.

The chain recombines TRBV5-1 with TRBJ1-5; 7 nucleotides line up with TRBD1. CDR1 SGHRS and CDR2 YFSETQ come from the germline V gene. Losses at the gene ends were 0 bases for V and 0 bases for J; bases not matched to a gene: 3. The CDR3 consists of 16 residues. As DNA, the CDR3 is TGCGCCAGCAGCTTGGGGTCAGGGGGTAGCAATCAGCCCCAGCATTTT. It codes for CASSLGSGGSNQPQHF.

The rearrangement links TRBV11-2 to TRBJ2-5, with 7 bases matching TRBD1. J lost 3 bases, V lost 5 bases, and 9 bases had no gene match. CDR1 SGHAT and CDR2 FQNNGV come from the germline V gene. The CDR3 is 15 amino acids. This CDR3 reads CASSITIDREETQYF. As DNA, the CDR3 is TGTGCCAGCAGCATTACCATCGACAGGGAAGAGACCCAGTACTTC. The full variable domain, rest sourced from reference TRBV11-2 and TRBJ2-5, is EAGVAQSPRYKIIEKRQSVAFWCNPISGHATLYWYQQILGQGPKLLIQFQNNGVVDDSQLPKDRFSAERLKGVDSTLKIQPAKLEDSAVYLCASSITIDREETQYFGPGTRLLVL.

V is TRBV11-3 and J is TRBJ2-3; possible D gene TRBD2, 5 bases. The CDR3 is 13 amino acids. With 6 bases removed from V and 5 bases from J, the gap between germline ends came to 12 bases. Germline V gene sequence: CDR1 SGHNT, CDR2 YENEEA. The CDR3 protein is CASSETRGDTQYF. The CDR3 region has the DNA TGTGCCAGCAGTGAGACCCGGGGAGATACGCAGTATTTT.

The chain recombines TRBV21-1 with TRBJ2-7; TRBD2, as called in the table, went unchecked against the DNA. TRBV21-1 is a pseudogene segment. This CDR3 region has 15 residues. CDR3 region: CASSPHTSGSYEQYF. In DNA form, the CDR3 reads TGTGCCAGCAGCCCCCACACTAGCGGGAGTTACGAGCAGTACTTC.

This clone was picked up one time. The J gene is TRBJ2-4, the V gene TRBV5-6; a possible D gene is TRBD1 (6 bases). The length of the CDR3 is 15 residues. Germline lookup yields CDR1 SGHDT and CDR2 YYEEEE. The V and J ends lost 1 base and 0 bases respectively, with 8 bases between them. CDR3 sequence (DNA): TGTGCCAGCAGCTTGTACAGGGTAGCCAAAAACATTCAGTACTTC. Translation: CASSLYRVAKNIQYF.

The genes are TRBV28 and TRBJ2-7; TRBD1 matches 8 bases. The ends lost 5 bases at V and 0 bases at J; junction bases unmatched: 6. The CDR3 sequence is 15 residues long. The germline CDR1 and CDR2 sequences are MDHEN and SYDVKM. CDR3 loop: CASSLGQASSYEQYF. CDR3 sequence (DNA): TGTGCCAGCAGTCTGGGACAGGCCAGCTCCTACGAGCAGTACTTC. The full variable domain, its missing parts supplied by reference TRBV28 and TRBJ2-7, is DVKVTQSSRYLVKRTGEKVFLECVQDMDHENMFWYRQDPGLGLRLIYFSYDVKMKEKGDIPEGYSVSREKKERFSLILESASTNQTSMYLCASSLGQASSYEQYFGPGTRLTVT.

The chain uses TRBV3-1 (or the pseudogene TRBV3-2) and TRBJ2-1; 10 nucleotides agree with TRBD2. Germline V gives CDR1 LGHDT, CDR2 YNNKEL (reference sequence). The CDR3 runs 16 residues. V shed 1 base and J 8 bases; nucleotides not matched to a gene: 8. In DNA form, the CDR3 reads TGTGCCAGCAGCCAAGCCTCGCCTAGCGGGAGCTATGAGCAGTTCTTC. Protein sequence: CASSQASPSGSYEQFF.

The genes are TRBV5-1 and TRBJ2-1; TRBD1 matches at 8 bases. CDR3 size: 15 residues. Germline V lookup: CDR1 SGHRS, CDR2 YFSETQ. The trim removed 5 bases at V and 2 bases at J, leaving 6 bases unmatched. CDR3 sequence: CASSPTGVPYNEQFF. In DNA form, the CDR3 reads TGCGCCAGCAGTCCGACAGGGGTCCCCTACAATGAGCAGTTCTTC.